This T cell receptor (beta chain) was sequenced for a study of shared clonotypes between healthy human individuals. Germline V gene sequence: CDR1 KGHSH, CDR2 LQKENI. Unmatched junction bases numbered 6, after V lost 3 bases and J lost 4 bases. CDR3 length: 14 amino acids. Method: immunoSEQ multiplex PCR; TCRdb's copy keeps in-frame clones and lacks some. Found here are more than 2,000,000 clones, approximately 95% of them singletons; the top ten hold about 0.39%. Points on this clone: Within the sample, other DNA sequences also encode this same CDR3.

V and J are TRBV18 and TRBJ2-7; 7 bases line up with TRBD2. This receptor was obtained from a man younger than 30 in good health. Some clones in this sample may be carry-over from other donors' samples. Sample: naive CD4+ T cells from PBMCs. Sample subset: CD45RA+ positively selected. The CDR3 region is CASSPEGGEYEQYF. The CDR3 DNA is TGTGCCAGCTCACCGGAGGGAGGGGAATACGAGCAGTACTTC.